The 13 T cell receptor beta chains listed next were all sequenced from one sample in a study of T-cell memory formation after mild COVID-19. TCRdb used MiXCR to reprocess the 5' RACE reads, holding one entry per CDR3 protein. This sample has 300,000 to 400,000 distinct CDR3 sequences, with roughly 15% found just once. The sample comprised PBMCs or a T cell subset sorted from them (not recorded which). Receptors were obtained from a young man who had mild COVID-19 (a few samples of this study predate the infection). Cell type and time point are not known.

This clonotype was observed a handful of times. V gene TRBV7-2 combines with J gene TRBJ1-1, with D possibly TRBD1 on 6 matching bases. The CDR3 length is 15 residues. The germline V gene has CDR1 SGHTA and CDR2 FQGNSA. V lost 6 bases and J lost 4, with 18 bases in between. The CDR3: CASSPRAGGGTEAFF. As DNA, the CDR3 is TGTGCCAGCAGTCCACGGGCGGGGGGCGGCACTGAAGCTTTCTTT.

This chain links TRBV7-8 with TRBJ2-7; D possibly corresponds to TRBD1 (5 bases). Trimming left V 0 bases short and J 7 bases short, with 7 bases between. The length of the CDR3 is 12 residues. Germline CDR1 and CDR2: SGHVS and FQNEAQ. CDR3 region: CASSLAGREQYF. In DNA, the CDR3 is TGTGCCAGCAGCTTAGCGGGGCGTGAGCAGTACTTC.

In its sample, this clonotype was seen a few times. V gene TRBV27 combines with J gene TRBJ2-1, with 7 bases aligning to TRBD2. The length of the CDR3 is 14 residues. Per germline, CDR1 MNHEY and CDR2 SMNVEV (reference sequence). V trimming: 3 bases; J trimming: 8 bases; junction bases outside the gene matches: 7. CDR3 region: CASSFLSSGDEQFF. The DNA for the CDR3 is TGTGCCAGCAGTTTTCTTTCTAGCGGCGATGAGCAGTTCTTC.

This chain joins TRBV7-2 and TRBJ1-5; possible D gene TRBD1, 6 bases. The CDR3 is 21 residues long. Between the trimmed V and J ends, which lost 5 bases and 0 bases, there was a span of 29 bases. The germline V gene encodes CDR1 SGHTA and CDR2 FQGNSA. The CDR3 protein is CASSDYSGVSDFYYSNQPQHF. The CDR3 DNA follows: TGTGCCAGCAGCGACTATTCAGGGGTATCAGACTTTTATTATAGCAATCAGCCCCAGCATTTT.

This clonotype was seen many times. J is TRBJ1-4 and V is TRBV7-2; D unclear. Trimming left V 5 bases short and J 3 bases short, with 10 bases between. CDR1 is SGHTA, CDR2 FQGNSA, per germline. The CDR3 length is 14 residues. CDR3 region: CASSPQPANEKLFF. In nucleotides, the CDR3 is TGTGCCAGCAGCCCACAGCCGGCTAATGAAAAACTGTTTTTT.

This clonotype was counted between two and nine times. This sequence joins TRBV5-8 and TRBJ1-5; D unclear. V was clipped by 4 bases and J by 6 bases, with 17 bases between them. Germline V lookup: CDR1 SGHTS, CDR2 YDEGEE. The CDR3 has 15 residues. This chain's CDR3 is CASSQRIWGVQPQHF. DNA of the CDR3: TGTGCCAGCAGCCAGCGTATTTGGGGAGTTCAGCCCCAGCATTTT.

The chain uses TRBV4-1 and TRBJ1-2; 8 bases line up with TRBD1. V trimming: 0 bases; J trimming: 5 bases; junction bases outside the gene matches: 2. The CDR3 covers 14 residues. The germline gives CDR1 MGHRA, CDR2 YSYEKL. CDR3 loop: CASSQDRGPYGYTF. CDR3 sequence (DNA): TGCGCCAGCAGCCAAGACAGGGGGCCTTATGGCTACACCTTC.

This clonotype was observed at least ten times. V is TRBV6-2 or TRBV6-3 and J is TRBJ2-7, with D possibly TRBD2 on 6 matching bases. The V gene lost 0 bases and the J gene lost 0 bases, with 6 bases spanning the gap. Germline values: CDR1 MNHEY, CDR2 SVGEGT. The CDR3 is made up of 14 amino acids. CDR3 protein: CASSYSTSSYEQYF. DNA of the CDR3: TGTGCCAGCAGTTACTCGACTAGCTCCTACGAGCAGTACTTC.

This clonotype was counted between two and nine times. The V call is TRBV5-1, the J call TRBJ2-1; TRBD1 might be the D (5 bases). Trimming pared 4 bases from V and 10 bases from J, leaving 9 bases between. Germline loops: CDR1 SGHRS, CDR2 YFSETQ. This CDR3 has 11 amino acids. The CDR3 sequence: CASSPNREQFF. DNA of the CDR3: TGCGCCAGCAGCCCGAACAGGGAGCAGTTCTTC.

Only a few counts were recorded for this clonotype. The genes are TRBV6-1 and TRBJ2-7, with D unresolved. The germline V gene has CDR1 MNHNS and CDR2 SASEGT. The CDR3 covers 14 residues. CDR3 amino acids: CADSCPPGSYEQYV. The CDR3 coding sequence is TGTGCTGACTCATGCCCCCCTGGTTCCTACGAGCAGTACGTC.

On this clonotype itself: The junction differs from germline at one of its ends, possibly a read error. This rearrangement joins TRBV30 to TRBJ1-5; no definite D call. This CDR3 contains 13 residues. Per the germline V gene, CDR1 is GTSNPN and CDR2 is SVGIG (reference sequence). Here the CDR3 reads CAWSVGGDQAQHF. CDR3 coding DNA: TGTGCCTGGAGTGTCGGCGGGGATCAGGCCCAGCATTTT. The whole variable domain, filled in from reference TRBV30 and TRBJ1-5, reads SQTIHQWPATLVQPVGSPLSLECTVEGTSNPNLYWYRQAAGRGLQLLFYSVGIGQISSEVPQNLSASRPQDRQFILSSKKLLLSDSGFYLCAWSVGGDQAQHFGDGTRLSIL.

In this sample, this clonotype turned up a few times. This chain joins TRBV12-3 or TRBV12-4 and TRBJ2-1, with a tentative D call TRBD2 (5 bases). The V end was cut by 0 bases, the J end by 2 bases, with 8 bases between. This CDR3 comprises 15 residues. CDR3 sequence reads: CASSLARGPYNEQFF. The CDR3 coding sequence is TGTGCCAGCAGTTTAGCCCGGGGTCCCTACAATGAGCAGTTCTTC.

The chain is built from TRBV7-2 and TRBJ1-3; no clear D gene. Germline CDR1 SGHTA, CDR2 FQGNSA. Between the trimmed V and J ends, which lost 4 bases and 2 bases, there was a span of 6 bases. This CDR3 spans 13 amino acids. The CDR3 reads CASSYQAGNTIYF. Here the CDR3 DNA reads TGTGCCAGCAGCTACCAGGCTGGAAACACCATATATTTT.